The 23 T cell receptor beta chains below come from one sample, sequenced in a study of CD8 T cells in ankylosing spondylitis. TCRdb re-called the 5' RACE reads through MiXCR, storing one row per CDR3 protein. The repertoire holds 250,000 to 300,000 distinct CDR3 sequences, with about 19% as singletons. The sequenced sample was blood, either unsorted or a sorted T cell fraction (not recorded which). Receptors originate from a male donor with ankylosing spondylitis or in good health (not recorded which).

There are many counts of this clonotype. V and J are TRBV5-1 and TRBJ2-2; 8 nucleotides line up with TRBD2. V was clipped by 3 bases and J by 3 bases; unmatched bases: 10. Germline V gene data show CDR1 as SGHRS and CDR2 as YFSETQ. The CDR3 sequence is 17 residues long. The CDR3, as DNA: TGCGCCAGCAGCTCCGAACCCCAACTAGCGGACACCGGGGAGCTGTTTTTT. The encoded protein is CASSSEPQLADTGELFF.

This clonotype was detected only a few times. The rearrangement uses TRBV12-3 or TRBV12-4 and TRBJ2-1; D unresolved. The length of the CDR3 is 12 residues. The V end was cut by 5 bases, the J end by 12 bases, with 14 bases between. The CDR3: CASSGQEYGQFF. Here the CDR3 DNA reads TGTGCCAGCAGTGGTCAGGAGTATGGGCAGTTCTTC.

This clonotype has a handful of counts. The V call is TRBV12-3 or TRBV12-4, the J call TRBJ1-1; weak D call: TRBD1 (6 bases). CDR3 size: 14 residues. Trimming stripped 5 bases from V and 0 bases from J, with 10 bases between. CDR3 sequence (DNA): TGTGCCAGCAGTCAGGGACAACTGAACACTGAAGCTTTCTTT. As protein: CASSQGQLNTEAFF.

The chain employs TRBV12-3 or TRBV12-4 and TRBJ2-5; TRBD2 matches 7 bases. V trimming: 5 bases; J trimming: 5 bases; junction bases outside the gene matches: 11. The CDR3 has 15 amino acids. The CDR3 spells CASSPRGLAVETQYF. CDR3 in DNA: TGTGCCAGCAGTCCCCGCGGGCTAGCGGTTGAGACCCAGTACTTC.

In this sample, this clonotype turned up a few times. The CDR3 loop is CASRVGQGTADTEAFF. The DNA for the CDR3 is TGCGCCAGCAGAGTAGGACAGGGGACGGCTGACACTGAAGCTTTCTTT. The V gene is TRBV4-1, the J gene TRBJ1-1, with TRBD1 matching over 9 bases. CDR1 is MGHRA, CDR2 YSYEKL, per germline. Unmatched junction bases numbered 11, after V lost 6 bases and J lost 3 bases. This CDR3 has 16 residues.

The table lists this clonotype with many counts. The rearrangement joins TRBV7-8 to TRBJ1-1; the D is unclear. CDR1 is SGHVS, CDR2 FQNEAQ, per germline. CDR3 size: 12 residues. V was clipped by 2 bases and J by 5 bases, with 6 bases between them. CDR3 DNA: TGTGCCAGCAGCTTAACTGGGACTGAAGCTTTCTTT. Its translation is CASSLTGTEAFF.

The genes are TRBV9 and TRBJ2-7; 8 bases line up with TRBD2. V dropped 4 bases and J dropped 7; count of bases not matched to a gene: 13. This CDR3 contains 15 residues. The germline V gene has CDR1 SGDLS and CDR2 YYNGEE. The CDR3 DNA is TGTGCCAGCAGCTCACACCCCAGCGGGGGCCTAGAGCAGTACGTC. Translated: CASSSHPSGGLEQYV.

Only a few counts were recorded for this clonotype. The V call is TRBV28, the J call TRBJ2-2; TRBD2 matches 14 bases. V lost 5 bases and J lost 13; bases outside the gene matches: 6. The CDR3 runs to 14 residues. Germline V gives CDR1 MDHEN, CDR2 SYDVKM. CDR3 sequence reads: CASSPGLAGVGLFF. CDR3 in DNA: TGTGCCAGCAGTCCGGGACTAGCGGGAGTCGGGCTGTTTTTT. The variable domain in full, with the rest retrieved from reference TRBV28 and TRBJ2-2, is DVKVTQSSRYLVKRTGEKVFLECVQDMDHENMFWYRQDPGLGLRLIYFSYDVKMKEKGDIPEGYSVSREKKERFSLILESASTNQTSMYLCASSPGLAGVGLFFGEGSRLTVL.

The V call is TRBV5-1, the J call TRBJ2-3; D is tentatively TRBD1 or TRBD2 (5 bases each). CDR3 size: 16 residues. Germline V gene lookup returns CDR1 SGHRS and CDR2 YFSETQ. V dropped 2 bases and J dropped 0 bases, with 13 bases sitting between them. The CDR3 reads CASSFPEGPSTDTQYF. In nucleotides, the CDR3 is TGCGCCAGCAGCTTTCCCGAGGGGCCTAGCACAGATACGCAGTATTTT.

As concerns this clonotype: A much larger clone lies one base from this, so it may be a read error. The rearrangement uses TRBV5-1 and TRBJ1-2; 7 nucleotides align to TRBD1. Per the germline V gene, CDR1 is SGHRS and CDR2 is YFSETQ. The CDR3 spans 16 residues. The CDR3 nucleotides are TGCGCCGGCAGCTTGGACAGGAGGCTCGGTGGCTATGGCTACACCTTC. Its protein product is CAGSLDRRLGGYGYTF.

The sample holds a few counts of this clonotype. The chain combines TRBV24-1 with TRBJ2-2; no clear D gene. The V gene's germline CDR1 is KGHDR and CDR2 SFDVKD. This CDR3 is 14 amino acids long. Trimming stripped 0 bases from V and 3 bases from J, with 4 bases between. The CDR3 DNA reads TGTGCCACCAGTGATTTGCTGGACACCGGGGAGCTGTTTTTT. This encodes CATSDLLDTGELFF.

V gene TRBV5-1 combines with J gene TRBJ2-1, with 11 bases lining up with TRBD2. Germline trimming cut 4 bases from V and 0 bases from J; bases unmatched to any gene: 6. CDR3 length: 17 amino acids. In germline, CDR1 is SGHRS, CDR2 YFSETQ. The CDR3 nucleotides read TGCGCCAGCAGCCTGACTAGCGGGATCCTCTCCTACAATGAGCAGTTCTTC. This codes for CASSLTSGILSYNEQFF.

The V call is TRBV5-4, the J call TRBJ1-2; TRBD1 agrees at 7 bases. CDR3 length: 15 amino acids. The ends lost 4 bases at V and 5 bases at J; junction bases unmatched: 11. Germline V gene sequence: CDR1 SGHNT, CDR2 YYREEE (reference sequence). This chain's CDR3 is CASSTGVGGAYGYTF. The CDR3, as DNA: TGTGCCAGCAGCACGGGGGTAGGGGGCGCGTATGGCTACACCTTC.

This clonotype was seen a few times. The chain is built from TRBV5-5 and TRBJ1-2; 10 nucleotides agree with TRBD1. J gave up 4 bases and V 3 bases, and 3 bases lay outside the gene matches. The germline V gene has CDR1 SGHKS and CDR2 YYEKEE (reference sequence). The length of the CDR3 is 14 residues. CDR3 sequence reads: CASSSGQGSYGYTF. The CDR3 DNA reads as TGTGCCAGCAGCTCGGGACAGGGGTCCTATGGCTACACCTTC. Based on the CDR3 plus reference TRBV5-5 and TRBJ1-2, the full variable domain is DAGVTQSPTHLIKTRGQQVTLRCSPISGHKSVSWYQQVLGQGPQFIFQYYEKEERGRGNFPDRFSARQFPNYSSELNVNALLLGDSALYLCASSSGQGSYGYTFGSGTRLTVV.

This clonotype appeared a few times. The chain uses TRBV6-5 and TRBJ1-4; perhaps TRBD1 as D (5 bases). CDR3 length: 14 residues. Trimming took off 4 bases at V and 4 bases at J, with 10 bases between the two ends. Germline CDR1 is MNHEY and CDR2 is SVGAGI. The CDR3 bases are TGTGCCAGCAGTTTACAGGATCGTAATGAAAAACTGTTTTTT. It specifies CASSLQDRNEKLFF.

The sample holds a few counts of this clonotype. The J gene is TRBJ1-1, the V gene TRBV14; D uncertain. Germline V CDR1 and CDR2: SGHDN, FVKESK. The CDR3 sequence is 13 residues long. Trimming took off 3 bases at V and 6 bases at J, with 11 bases between the two ends. The DNA of the CDR3 is TGTGCCAGCAGCCAGGGTCTTAACGCTGAAGCTTTCTTT. This sequence encodes CASSQGLNAEAFF.

This clonotype was observed a few times. This chain links TRBV10-3 with TRBJ2-1, with D hard to call. This CDR3 spans 12 amino acids. Germline assignment: CDR1 ENHRY and CDR2 SYGVKD. The germline V and J ends were trimmed by 4 bases and 5 bases, with 6 bases remaining between them. The chain's CDR3 is CAISGLDNEQFF. CDR3 DNA: TGTGCCATCAGTGGCCTGGACAATGAGCAGTTCTTC.

The chain employs TRBV12-3 or TRBV12-4 and TRBJ2-3; 9 bases match TRBD2. The CDR3 is 15 residues long. Trimming at V came to 2 bases and at J to 4 bases, leaving 4 bases not matched to a gene. Written as DNA, the CDR3 is TGTGCCAGCAGTTTAAGTAGCGGGAGTGCAGATACGCAGTATTTT. This encodes CASSLSSGSADTQYF.

The gene calls are TRBV7-8 and TRBJ2-2, with unresolved D. This CDR3 has 14 residues. The germline gives CDR1 SGHVS, CDR2 FQNEAQ. Trimming stripped 8 bases from V and 5 bases from J, with 15 bases between. DNA for the CDR3: TGTGCCAGCCGACAAGGGTGGGAAACCGGGGAGCTGTTTTTT. Translation: CASRQGWETGELFF.

This clonotype was seen repeatedly, ten times or more. V and J are TRBV4-1 and TRBJ2-1, with no clear D. The germline V gene encodes CDR1 MGHRA and CDR2 YSYEKL. Trimming shortened V by 1 base and J by 6 bases, and 7 bases separated the two germline ends. The CDR3 is 13 residues long. The CDR3 reads CASSQGLVNEQFF. CDR3 nucleotide sequence: TGCGCCAGCAGCCAAGGACTTGTCAATGAGCAGTTCTTC.

This clonotype was observed a few times. The chain recombines TRBV12-3 or TRBV12-4 with TRBJ1-3; D remains unclear. V lost 2 bases and J 2 bases, leaving 10 bases between the germline ends. This CDR3 contains 15 residues. The CDR3 nucleotides are TGTGCCAGCAGTTTAACCGGCCAGACTGGAAACACCATATATTTT. This translates into CASSLTGQTGNTIYF.

In its sample, this clonotype was seen a few times. The J gene is TRBJ2-2, the V gene TRBV5-1; D is tentatively TRBD1 or TRBD2 (5 bases each). Trimming took off 3 bases at V and 5 bases at J, with 14 bases between the two ends. Germline CDR1 and CDR2: SGHRS and YFSETQ. The CDR3 is 15 residues long. This CDR3 is CASSSRVRGTGELFF. As DNA, the CDR3 is TGCGCCAGCAGCTCCAGGGTACGAGGGACCGGGGAGCTGTTTTTT.

The chain combines TRBV20-1 with TRBJ2-3; TRBD1 agrees at 9 bases. The CDR3 contains 17 residues. Trimming cost V 1 base and J 0 bases; bases outside gene matches: 8. CDR1 and CDR2 from the germline V gene are DFQATT and SNEGSKA (reference sequence). CDR3 sequence (DNA): TGCAGTGCTAGAGTGATCCACAGGGGGCGCAGCACAGATACGCAGTATTTT. It yields the protein CSARVIHRGRSTDTQYF.